The present T cell receptor (beta chain) was sequenced within a study of cytomegalovirus exposure and HLA in healthy donors. Germline V lookup: CDR1 MNHEY, CDR2 SMNVEV (reference sequence). V was clipped by 4 bases and J by 0 bases; unmatched bases: 3. This CDR3 is built from 18 residues. 13 Jbeta primers and 60 Vbeta primers were used for the PCR. Clones were sequenced by immunoSEQ multiplex PCR, and TCRdb holds only the in-frame ones, with some missing. Here the sample spans 240,000 or so clones, about 81% being singletons. This clone was seen a handful of times. The sample comprised PBMCs. J is TRBJ2-6 and V is TRBV27, with 13 bases that match TRBD2. The sequence was collected from an older woman in good health and CMV-seropositive. In nucleotides, the CDR3 is TGTGCCAGCAGTTCGGGACTAGCGGGGCTCTCTGGGGCCAACGTCCTGACTTTC. Translation: CASSSGLAGLSGANVLTF.